The 25 T cell receptor beta chains below were found in one sample sequenced in a study of graft-versus-host responses after intestinal transplantation. Their antigens remain unidentified. The method was immunoSEQ multiplex PCR; TCRdb's version includes in-frame clones alone and lacks a portion of them. Of roughly 96,000 clones listed, over 75% are singletons. Sequencing was performed on unstimulated CD8+ T cells sorted from spleen or lymph node cells, taken before intestinal transplant. All receptors derive from a human donor who received an intestinal transplant.

The chain couples TRBV19 to TRBJ2-1, with D uncertain. Trimming cost V 0 bases and J 0 bases, with 6 bases left between them. In germline, CDR1 is LNHDA, CDR2 SQIVND (reference sequence). There are 15 residues in the CDR3. In DNA, the CDR3 is TGTGCCAGTAGTATAGAAGCGAGCTCCTACAATGAGCAGTTCTTC. Translated: CASSIEASSYNEQFF.

DNA for the CDR3: TGTGCCAGCAGTTTATTTGGCGGCACTGAAGCTTTCTTT. This translates into CASSLFGGTEAFF. The chain couples TRBV27 to TRBJ1-1; D gene uncertain. The CDR3 contains 13 residues. V dropped 1 base and J dropped 4 bases, with 7 bases sitting between them. Germline CDR1 MNHEY, CDR2 SMNVEV (reference sequence).

This chain connects TRBV5-6 to TRBJ2-5; 8 bases map to TRBD1. V lost 4 bases and J lost 5; bases outside the gene matches: 4. The CDR3 spans 13 residues. Germline lookup yields CDR1 SGHDT and CDR2 YYEEEE. DNA for the CDR3: TGTGCCAGCAGCCCCCAGGGGGCGGAGACCCAGTACTTC. This codes for CASSPQGAETQYF.

The chain links TRBV6-1 to TRBJ2-3, with D perhaps TRBD2 (6 bases). V shed 6 bases and J shed 1 base, with 17 bases lying between them. Per germline, CDR1 MNHNS and CDR2 SASEGT. This CDR3 has 16 residues. The CDR3 loop reads CASRELTGLRTDTQYF. As DNA, the CDR3 is TGTGCCAGCAGAGAACTTACGGGACTCCGCACAGATACGCAGTATTTT.

The chain is built from TRBV27 and TRBJ1-2; 9 bases align to TRBD1. There are 15 residues in the CDR3. V was pared by 5 bases and J by 2 bases, with 6 bases of the junction left unmatched. Per the germline V gene, CDR1 is MNHEY and CDR2 is SMNVEV (reference sequence). CDR3 sequence (DNA): TGTGCCAGCAGTCCAACCGGGACAGGGAACTATGGCTACACCTTC. Protein product: CASSPTGTGNYGYTF.

The chain employs TRBV29-1 and TRBJ2-1; 10 nucleotides match TRBD2. Per germline, CDR1 SQVTM and CDR2 ANQGSEA. V trimming: 1 base; J trimming: 3 bases; junction bases outside the gene matches: 6. This CDR3 comprises 16 residues. The CDR3 sequence: CSVEGNGLAVYNEQFF. CDR3 nucleotide sequence: TGCAGCGTTGAAGGCAACGGACTAGCGGTCTACAATGAGCAGTTCTTC.

A few counts support this clone. The chain has TRBV6-6 and TRBJ2-7; D is possibly TRBD1 (6 bases). This CDR3 contains 13 residues. V was clipped by 6 bases and J by 2 bases, with 11 bases between them. From germline, CDR1 is MNHNY and CDR2 SVGAGI (reference sequence). The CDR3: CASRPDRTYEQYF. CDR3 nucleotides: TGTGCCAGCAGACCGGACAGAACCTACGAGCAGTACTTC.

This clone was seen just once. The J gene is TRBJ2-5, the V gene TRBV6-1; 8 bases match TRBD2. V dropped 4 bases and J dropped 4; count of bases not matched to a gene: 8. The V gene's germline CDR1 is MNHNS and CDR2 SASEGT. This CDR3 is 15 amino acids long. CDR3 bases: TGTGCCAGCAGTGGGCGGGGGACTAGTAGAGAGACCCAGTACTTC. Translated, it gives CASSGRGTSRETQYF.

V gene TRBV19 combines with J gene TRBJ2-7; TRBD1 agrees at 9 bases. The CDR3 is made up of 15 amino acids. Losses at the gene ends were 4 bases for V and 3 bases for J; bases not matched to a gene: 7. From germline, CDR1 is LNHDA and CDR2 SQIVND (reference sequence). The CDR3 DNA sequence: TGTGCCAGTAGTACGGGACAGGGAAGTGGCTACGAGCAGTACTTC. Encoded protein: CASSTGQGSGYEQYF. Complete variable domain (other parts from reference TRBV19 and TRBJ2-7): DGGITQSPKYLFRKEGQNVTLSCEQNLNHDAMYWYRQDPGQGLRLIYYSQIVNDFQKGDIAEGYSVSREKKESFPLTVTSAQKNPTAFYLCASSTGQGSGYEQYFGPGTRLTVT.

The chain is built from TRBV15 and TRBJ2-3; TRBD2 matches 9 bases. Trimming at V came to 5 bases and at J to 1 base, leaving 7 bases not matched to a gene. CDR1 LNHNV and CDR2 YYDKDF come from the germline V gene (reference sequence). This CDR3 region has 16 residues. The CDR3 is CATSWPSSGGTDTQYF. The CDR3 coding sequence is TGTGCCACCAGCTGGCCGTCTAGCGGGGGCACAGATACGCAGTATTTT.

The rearrangement links TRBV30 to TRBJ2-7; 7 bases are shared with TRBD1. CDR3 length: 13 amino acids. Germline CDR1 and CDR2: GTSNPN and SVGIG (reference sequence). After removal of 3 bases from V and 2 bases from J, the junction contained 4 bases not matched to a gene. DNA for the CDR3: TGTGCCTGGAGCCTGACAGGGCCCTACGAGCAGTACTTC. Amino acids: CAWSLTGPYEQYF.

The chain has TRBV11-2 and TRBJ2-5; 9 nucleotides match TRBD1. Matching the DNA end better, TRBJ2-7 makes the J call doubtful. The CDR3 runs 14 residues. Germline CDR1 SGHAT, CDR2 FQNNGV. This CDR3 is CASSTTGGDYEQYF. CDR3 in DNA: TGTGCCAGCAGCACCACAGGGGGCGATTACGAGCAGTACTTC.

The CDR3 DNA follows: TGTGCCAGCAGACTGACCCCGAGGGACAATGAGCAGTTCTTC. Translating it yields CASRLTPRDNEQFF. V gene TRBV6-5 combines with J gene TRBJ2-1; maybe TRBD2 (5 bases). Deletions cut 6 bases from V and 5 bases from J, with 14 bases between. Germline V CDR1 and CDR2: MNHEY, SVGAGI. CDR3 size: 14 residues.

CDR3 sequence (DNA): TGCGCCAGCAGCCAAGATCCCAGAAACACTGAAGCTTTCTTT. The encoded protein is CASSQDPRNTEAFF. The rearrangement joins TRBV4-1 to TRBJ1-1; D gene ambiguous. CDR3 size: 14 residues. V lost 0 bases to trimming and J lost 2 bases, with 7 bases between them. Germline CDR1 MGHRA, CDR2 YSYEKL.

With regard to this clone: The same CDR3 arises from other DNA sequences in this sample as well. CDR3 coding DNA: TGCGCCAGCAGCTTAAGACAGGGGAGCTATGGCTACACCTTC. Amino acid sequence: CASSLRQGSYGYTF. The rearrangement joins TRBV5-1 to TRBJ1-2, with 8 bases aligning to TRBD1. Germline-derived CDR1 and CDR2 are SGHRS and YFSETQ. The V and J ends lost 2 bases and 4 bases, in that order; junction bases with no gene match: 4. The CDR3 runs 14 residues. Combining the CDR3 with reference TRBV5-1 and TRBJ1-2 gives the whole variable domain KAGVTQTPRYLIKTRGQQVTLSCSPISGHRSVSWYQQTPGQGLQFLFEYFSETQRNKGNFPGRFSGRQFSNSRSEMNVSTLELGDSALYLCASSLRQGSYGYTFGSGTRLTVV.

V usage is TRBV7-6 and J usage is TRBJ2-3; D unclear. There are 15 residues in the CDR3. Per the germline V gene, CDR1 is SGHVS and CDR2 is FNYEAQ. Trimming shortened V by 4 bases and J by 4 bases, and 15 bases separated the two germline ends. The DNA of the CDR3 is TGTGCCAGCAGCTCCCCTCTAAGTGAGGCAGATACGCAGTATTTT. Amino acid sequence: CASSSPLSEADTQYF.

This chain joins TRBV2 and TRBJ2-3; 10 bases match TRBD2. This CDR3 is built from 13 residues. Per the germline V gene, CDR1 is SNHLY and CDR2 is FYNNEI. Unmatched junction bases numbered 1, after V lost 7 bases and J lost 3 bases. In DNA, the CDR3 is TGTGCCAGCAATAGCGGGAGGACAGATACGCAGTATTTT. This translates into CASNSGRTDTQYF.

V and J are TRBV7-9 and TRBJ2-7; unclear D gene. The CDR3 consists of 12 residues. Looked up from germline, CDR1 is SEHNR and CDR2 is FQNEAQ (reference sequence). With 5 bases removed from V and 0 bases from J, the gap between germline ends came to 5 bases. CDR3 residues: CASSPNSYEQYF. Written as DNA, the CDR3 is TGTGCCAGCAGCCCCAACTCCTACGAGCAGTACTTC.

The chain has TRBV4-3 and TRBJ1-3, with D possibly matching TRBD1 (5 bases). Per the germline V gene, CDR1 is LGHNA and CDR2 is YSLEER. Trimming removed 0 bases from V and 2 bases from J, with 8 bases in between. CDR3 size: 15 residues. The CDR3 reads CASSQERTTGNTIYF. Written as DNA, the CDR3 is TGCGCCAGCAGCCAAGAGAGGACAACTGGAAACACCATATATTTT.

The chain carries TRBV6-5 and TRBJ1-5; a possible D gene is TRBD1 (6 bases). Per germline, CDR1 MNHEY and CDR2 SVGAGI. The CDR3 is 15 residues long. The V end lost 6 bases, the J end lost 3 bases, and 15 bases lay between the germline ends. In DNA form, the CDR3 reads TGTGCCAGCAGCCCGACAGGCCCGGCCAATCAGCCCCAGCATTTT. Its translation is CASSPTGPANQPQHF.

The CDR3 bases are TGTGCTAGTGGCCCGACCCCCACAGGGGTCTATGGCTACACCTTC. This translates into CASGPTPTGVYGYTF. The chain has TRBV12-5 and TRBJ1-2, with TRBD1 matching 7 bases. Trimming cost V 6 bases and J 4 bases; bases outside gene matches: 11. CDR3 length: 15 amino acids. The germline V gene encodes CDR1 LGHNT and CDR2 FRNRAP.

V is TRBV5-4 and J is TRBJ2-7; TRBD1 might be the D (6 bases). The CDR3 is 15 amino acids. CDR1 SGHNT and CDR2 YYREEE come from the germline V gene (reference sequence). Trimming cost V 2 bases and J 4 bases, with 16 bases left between them. The DNA for the CDR3 is TGTGCCAGCAGCTTCATTACGACAGGATCATACGAGCAGTACTTC. Amino acid sequence: CASSFITTGSYEQYF.

Turning to this clone: This sample also contains other DNA sequences that code for the same CDR3. V and J are TRBV19 and TRBJ2-3; D is unresolved. The V gene's germline CDR1 is LNHDA and CDR2 SQIVND (reference sequence). The CDR3 contains 11 residues. V was trimmed by 5 bases and J by 5 bases, leaving 5 bases between them. The CDR3 loop is CASSFGDTQYF. The CDR3 coding sequence is TGTGCCAGTAGTTTCGGAGATACGCAGTATTTT.

The chain links TRBV5-1 to TRBJ2-7, with TRBD1 identical over 7 bases. CDR1 SGHRS and CDR2 YFSETQ come from the germline V gene. V trimming: 1 base; J trimming: 0 bases; junction bases outside the gene matches: 1. This CDR3 has 14 amino acids. This CDR3 is CASSLPGGSYEQYF. CDR3 DNA sequence: TGCGCCAGCAGCTTGCCAGGGGGCTCCTACGAGCAGTACTTC.

V usage is TRBV5-6 and J usage is TRBJ2-5, with 8 nucleotides matching TRBD1. This CDR3 comprises 12 residues. CDR1 SGHDT and CDR2 YYEEEE come from the germline V gene. The junction had 2 bases not matched to a gene; V was cut back by 5 bases and J by 5 bases. The CDR3 is CASRRDRETQYF. CDR3 coding DNA: TGTGCCAGCAGACGGGACAGGGAGACCCAGTACTTC. Filled out from reference TRBV5-6 and TRBJ2-5, the complete variable domain reads DAGVTQSPTHLIKTRGQQVTLRCSPKSGHDTVSWYQQALGQGPQFIFQYYEEEERQRGNFPDRFSGHQFPNYSSELNVNALLLGDSALYLCASRRDRETQYFGPGTRLLVL.